This T cell receptor (beta chain) was captured by sequencing in a study of CD8+ T cells in alopecia areata. General study findings and limits: Uncertain still, given a single nonresponder, is whether baseline CD8+ expansion links to response.

V dropped 6 bases and J dropped 7 bases, with 7 bases sitting between them. From germline, CDR1 is SQVTM and CDR2 ANQGSEA. The CDR3 loop spans 10 amino acids. The treatment is: oral pan-JAK inhibitor, 5-10 mg twice daily. Individuals with alopecia areata gave both lesional scalp punch biopsies and peripheral blood for collection. TCR sequencing used cDNA made by reverse transcription of extracted RNA. Measured with immunoSEQ multiplex PCR; TCRdb has only the in-frame clones, and not every one. Of fewer than 250,000 clones listed, 50% to 60% are singletons. This clone was seen a handful of times. The antigen remains unidentified.

The sequence came from a human donor with alopecia areata. The gene calls are TRBV29-1 and TRBJ2-1; D may be TRBD2 (6 bases). Sequences were derived from CD4+ T cells sorted from blood, sampled at week 4, from a patient treated with tofacitinib. The CDR3 nucleotides are TGCAGCGTAGGGAGGAATGAGCAGTTCTTC. Translation: CSVGRNEQFF.